The next 9 T cell receptor beta chains were all read from a single sample in a study of beta chain features in type 1 diabetes. Reverse transcription of all isolated RNA meant that expressed TCRB transcripts were sequenced. Sequenced by immunoSEQ multiplex PCR; TCRdb stores in-frame clones only, minus some. Counted here are around 650,000 clones, around 12% occurring once; the ten biggest clones make up more than 0.1%. For these TCRs, the target antigens are not known. Study findings and constraints: Type 1 diabetes patients had moderately but significantly shorter TCRB CDR3s in all four CD4+ subsets.

The sample comprised naive CD4+ T cells from blood. These receptor sequences come from a man aged 30 to 39 with type 1 diabetes.

This clone was observed a handful of times. CDR3 sequence reads: CASSDTGSSYNEQFF. In DNA form, the CDR3 reads TGCGCCAGCAGCGACACCGGGAGCTCCTACAATGAGCAGTTCTTC. This rearrangement joins TRBV5-1 to TRBJ2-1; a possible D gene is TRBD2 (6 bases). Germline values: CDR1 SGHRS, CDR2 YFSETQ. The V end lost 4 bases, the J end lost 0 bases, and 11 bases lay between the germline ends. The CDR3 sequence is 15 residues long. Full variable domain (missing parts from reference TRBV5-1 and TRBJ2-1): KAGVTQTPRYLIKTRGQQVTLSCSPISGHRSVSWYQQTPGQGLQFLFEYFSETQRNKGNFPGRFSGRQFSNSRSEMNVSTLELGDSALYLCASSDTGSSYNEQFFGPGTRLTVL.

This chain links TRBV6-5 with TRBJ1-1; D might be TRBD1 (5 bases). V lost 4 bases and J lost 3, with 12 bases in between. CDR1 is MNHEY and CDR2 is SVGAGI in the germline V gene. This CDR3 has 14 amino acids. CDR3 amino acids: CASSSTGYHTEAFF. CDR3 sequence (DNA): TGTGCCAGCAGTTCTACAGGCTATCACACTGAAGCTTTCTTT.

This rearrangement joins TRBV7-2 to TRBJ1-5, with D hard to call. Germline lookup yields CDR1 SGHTA and CDR2 FQGNSA. V was trimmed by 1 base and J by 3 bases, leaving 7 bases between them. The CDR3 consists of 14 residues. This chain's CDR3 is CASSLDRINQPQHF. CDR3 bases: TGTGCCAGCAGCTTAGACCGGATCAATCAGCCCCAGCATTTT.

The chain combines TRBV6-6 with TRBJ1-2; no clear D gene. This CDR3 is built from 11 residues. V dropped 6 bases and J dropped 7 bases, with 9 bases sitting between them. Germline CDR1 and CDR2: MNHNY and SVGAGI (reference sequence). The CDR3 DNA follows: TGTGCCAGCAGGGCCGTGCGTGGCTACACCTTC. Amino acid sequence: CASRAVRGYTF.

This chain uses TRBV30 with TRBJ2-1, with 11 bases that match TRBD2. This CDR3 region has 18 residues. Losses at the gene ends were 0 bases for V and 5 bases for J; bases not matched to a gene: 12. Germline V gene lookup returns CDR1 GTSNPN and CDR2 SVGIG (reference sequence). The CDR3, as DNA: TGTGCCTGGAGTGTAGCTCGGGCGACTAGCGGGGTTCACAATGAGCAGTTCTTC. It encodes CAWSVARATSGVHNEQFF.

This clone was picked up a small number of times. The chain joins TRBV7-2 to TRBJ2-7; D gene uncertain. The germline V gene has CDR1 SGHTA and CDR2 FQGNSA. This CDR3 is built from 13 residues. V lost 7 bases and J lost 6, with 16 bases in between. The CDR3 DNA sequence: TGTGCCAGCACGATGACCTCAGCCGTCGAGCAGTACTTC. It encodes CASTMTSAVEQYF.

This sequence joins TRBV5-6 and TRBJ1-2; D unclear. This CDR3 spans 15 amino acids. The germline CDR1 and CDR2 sequences are SGHDT and YYEEEE. Trimming removed 0 bases from V and 0 bases from J, with 9 bases in between. CDR3 sequence: CASSLVSASNYGYTF. CDR3 nucleotide sequence: TGTGCCAGCAGCTTGGTTTCGGCTTCTAACTATGGCTACACCTTC.

The chain uses TRBV29-1 and TRBJ2-2; 9 bases are shared with TRBD1. This CDR3 region has 14 residues. Unmatched junction bases numbered 11, after V lost 8 bases and J lost 7 bases. Per germline, CDR1 SQVTM and CDR2 ANQGSEA. The CDR3 reads CSSLFKTGGGELFF. CDR3 DNA: TGCAGCTCACTCTTTAAGACAGGGGGCGGGGAGCTGTTTTTT.

This clone was counted between two and nine times. This rearrangement joins TRBV4-2 to TRBJ2-5; 8 nucleotides agree with TRBD1. Trimming cost V 0 bases and J 4 bases; bases outside gene matches: 7. The CDR3 sequence is 16 residues long. Germline-derived CDR1 and CDR2 are LGHNA and YNFKEQ. This CDR3 reads CASSQDFLDRVETQYF. The CDR3 region has the DNA TGTGCCAGCAGCCAAGATTTTTTGGACAGGGTAGAGACCCAGTACTTC.